Following are 15 T cell receptor beta chains from one sample sequenced in a study of Ad26.COV2.S vaccination and SARS-CoV-2 variants. Method: immunoSEQ multiplex PCR; TCRdb's copy keeps in-frame clones and lacks some. The sample records about 680,000 clones, roughly 90% being singletons. Treatment specified: approximately 18 received Ad26.COV2.S at low or high dose, single or two shots; five or six received placebo; per-sample allocation not given. Specimen acquisition occurred on day 63 following the initial vaccine or placebo injection. The sample here was peripheral blood, taken in a trial of Ad26.COV2.S vaccine versus placebo. The receptors derive from a person between 18 and 65 years old who received the Ad26.COV2.S COVID-19 vaccine or a placebo.

In its sample, this clone was seen once. This chain uses TRBV7-2 with TRBJ2-2; 8 nucleotides agree with TRBD2. Germline CDR1 is SGHTA and CDR2 is FQGNSA. The CDR3 sequence is 14 residues long. The V segment lost 4 bases and the J segment 5 bases; nucleotides outside the gene matches: 3. CDR3 protein: CASSSQRGTGELFF. The CDR3 DNA reads TGTGCCAGCAGCTCCCAGCGGGGGACCGGGGAGCTGTTTTTT. Based on the CDR3 plus reference TRBV7-2 and TRBJ2-2, the full variable domain is GAGVSQSPSNKVTEKGKDVELRCDPISGHTALYWYRQSLGQGLEFLIYFQGNSAPDKSGLPSDRFSAERTGGSVSTLTIQRTQQEDSAVYLCASSSQRGTGELFFGEGSRLTVL.

CDR3 DNA: TGTGCCACCAGTGATTTGGTCACCGGGGAGCTGTTTTTT. Protein sequence: CATSDLVTGELFF. The gene calls are TRBV24-1 and TRBJ2-2; no clear D. V was clipped by 0 bases and J by 4 bases, with 2 bases between them. The CDR3 has 13 residues. Germline CDR1 KGHDR, CDR2 SFDVKD.

The chain is built from TRBV27 and TRBJ2-7; 9 nucleotides match TRBD1. The V gene's germline CDR1 is MNHEY and CDR2 SMNVEV (reference sequence). With 6 bases clipped from V and 4 bases from J, the junction kept 7 bases outside the gene matches. The CDR3 runs 14 residues. The CDR3 DNA reads TGTGCCAGCAGCACCTGGGACAGGGTATACGAGCAGTACTTC. Amino acids: CASSTWDRVYEQYF.

The V gene is TRBV4-1, the J gene TRBJ2-2, with D unresolved. Germline lookup yields CDR1 MGHRA and CDR2 YSYEKL. The CDR3 length is 13 residues. The germline V and J ends were trimmed by 0 bases and 7 bases, with 6 bases remaining between them. CDR3 residues: CASSQESGGELFF. The CDR3 DNA is TGCGCCAGCAGCCAAGAGTCGGGCGGGGAGCTGTTTTTT.

The rearrangement joins TRBV6-5 to TRBJ1-1; TRBD1 is a possible D gene (5 bases). The CDR3 is 14 residues long. V lost 6 bases and J lost 0, with 11 bases in between. CDR1 is MNHEY and CDR2 is SVGAGI in the germline V gene. As DNA, the CDR3 is TGTGCCAGCAGCACCCGGGGCGTGAACACTGAAGCTTTCTTT. It translates to CASSTRGVNTEAFF.

The chain joins TRBV7-9 to TRBJ2-7; 10 nucleotides agree with TRBD1. CDR3 length equals 16 residues. The junction had 9 bases not matched to a gene; V was cut back by 2 bases and J by 5 bases. Germline assignment: CDR1 SEHNR and CDR2 FQNEAQ (reference sequence). CDR3: CASSLYRRQGADEQYF. CDR3 DNA sequence: TGTGCCAGCAGCTTATACAGAAGACAGGGGGCGGACGAGCAGTACTTC.

The chain employs TRBV6-2 or TRBV6-3 and TRBJ1-5; D remains ambiguous. Germline V gene sequence: CDR1 MNHEY, CDR2 SVGEGT. The CDR3 runs to 17 residues. V was trimmed by 0 bases and J by 1 base, leaving 13 bases between them. DNA for the CDR3: TGTGCCAGCAGTTACTCATCACGGTTGGGGAGCAATCAGCCCCAGCATTTT. Its translation: CASSYSSRLGSNQPQHF.

J is TRBJ2-2 and V is TRBV19, with a tentative D call TRBD1 (5 bases). The CDR3 has 15 residues. The germline CDR1 and CDR2 sequences are LNHDA and SQIVND (reference sequence). V was shortened by 6 bases and J by 3 bases, with 14 bases between the two germline ends. CDR3 loop: CASRDILGDTGELFF. The CDR3, as DNA: TGTGCCAGTAGGGACATCTTAGGCGACACCGGGGAGCTGTTTTTT.

The rearrangement uses TRBV5-5 and TRBJ2-3; D tentatively reads TRBD1 or TRBD2 (5 bases each). The V end was cut by 5 bases, the J end by 4 bases, with 14 bases between. Germline-derived CDR1 and CDR2 are SGHKS and YYEKEE (reference sequence). The CDR3 spans 14 residues. Written as DNA, the CDR3 is TGTGCCAGCAGTTCTCCAGGGAGCCCAGATACGCAGTATTTT. Translated: CASSSPGSPDTQYF.

The chain combines TRBV5-8 with TRBJ1-6, with D perhaps matching TRBD1 (5 bases). Germline CDR1 SGHTS, CDR2 YDEGEE. This CDR3 is 14 amino acids long. Trimming stripped 2 bases from V and 7 bases from J, with 10 bases between. The CDR3 DNA sequence: TGTGCCAGCAGCTTCGGGTCAGGGAATTCACCCCTCCACTTT. This encodes CASSFGSGNSPLHF.

The V gene is TRBV9, the J gene TRBJ2-5, with a possible D match to TRBD2 (6 bases). V was shortened by 4 bases and J by 2 bases, with 12 bases between the two germline ends. Germline CDR1 is SGDLS and CDR2 is YYNGEE. This CDR3 comprises 14 residues. The CDR3 is CASSPGRRQETQYF. The CDR3 DNA is TGTGCCAGCAGCCCCGGGAGAAGACAAGAGACCCAGTACTTC.

V is TRBV6-4 and J is TRBJ2-1; TRBD1 aligns across 12 bases. The CDR3 has 14 residues. Unmatched junction bases numbered 1, after V lost 2 bases and J lost 8 bases. Per the germline V gene, CDR1 is MRHNA and CDR2 is SNTAGT. The CDR3 bases are TGTGCCAGCAGTGACGGGACAGGGGGCCATGAGCAGTTCTTC. Translation gives CASSDGTGGHEQFF.

The rearrangement joins TRBV6-2 or TRBV6-3 to TRBJ1-1; 7 bases line up with TRBD1. The CDR3 runs to 15 residues. The trim removed 0 bases at V and 4 bases at J, leaving 5 bases unmatched. The germline gives CDR1 MNHEY, CDR2 SVGEGT. CDR3 loop: CASSYSPGGLTEAFF. The CDR3 DNA sequence: TGTGCCAGCAGTTACTCGCCAGGGGGTCTCACTGAAGCTTTCTTT.

This rearrangement joins TRBV6-2 or TRBV6-3 to TRBJ2-3; the match to TRBD2 covers 11 bases. Trimming cost V 2 bases and J 3 bases; bases outside gene matches: 16. Germline V CDR1 and CDR2: MNHEY, SVGEGT. CDR3 length: 20 residues. DNA for the CDR3: TGTGCCAGCAGTTACCCAATAACTAGCGGGGGAACCGGAGGAACAGATACGCAGTATTTT. It translates to CASSYPITSGGTGGTDTQYF.

V usage is TRBV2 and J usage is TRBJ1-1; D is unresolved. The CDR3 length is 13 residues. CDR1 and CDR2 (germline): SNHLY, FYNNEI. Trimming shortened V by 7 bases and J by 12 bases, and 21 bases separated the two germline ends. CDR3 region: CASIPEAGARPFF. DNA for the CDR3: TGTGCCAGCATCCCCGAGGCAGGAGCTCGTCCTTTCTTT. Combining the CDR3 with reference TRBV2 and TRBJ1-1 gives the whole variable domain EPEVTQTPSHQVTQMGQEVILRCVPISNHLYFYWYRQILGQKVEFLVSFYNNEISEKSEIFDDQFSVERPDGSNFTLKIRSTKLEDSAMYFCASIPEAGARPFFGQGTRLTVV.